What follows are 30 T cell receptor beta chains derived from one specimen sequenced in a study of cytomegalovirus exposure and HLA in healthy donors (dated by TCRdb to about 2017). Receptors were amplified or captured by the immunoSEQ multiplex PCR assay. This immuneACCESS table, as held by TCRdb, lists in-frame sequences with V and J called but not all clones. Of the missing ones, under half trace to an unresolved V gene in checked studies; the others have no known cause. A total of about 160,000 clones appear in this sample, about 82% of them only once. The ten most abundant clones make up 2% to 2.5% of the sample. The sample taken for sequencing was PBMCs. The source of these receptors is a man between 25 and 39 years old in good health and CMV-seropositive.

The chain combines TRBV7-9 with TRBJ1-1; 9 positions match TRBD1. The V gene end was trimmed by 1 base and the J gene end by 13 bases; junction bases not matched to a gene: 7. Germline-derived CDR1 and CDR2 are SEHNR and FQNEAQ (reference sequence). The CDR3 runs 13 residues. The CDR3 nucleotides read TGTGCCAGCAGCTTAGAAGTGACAGGGGGGGTTTTCTTT. It translates to CASSLEVTGGVFF.

The chain is built from TRBV7-2 and TRBJ2-7; tentative D call: TRBD2 (7 bases). From germline, CDR1 is SGHTA and CDR2 FQGNSA. Trimming took 5 bases from V and 3 from J, leaving 20 bases between them. This CDR3 region has 16 residues. The CDR3 nucleotides are TGTGCCAGCAGCAAATTGCGTGCGGGGGCGGGCTACGAGCAGTACTTC. Translated, it gives CASSKLRAGAGYEQYF.

In nucleotides, the CDR3 is TGTGCCAGCAGTTACTCTAGGGGGGGCGATCAGCCCCAGCATTTT. It codes for CASSYSRGGDQPQHF. The rearrangement uses TRBV6-5 and TRBJ1-5; weak D call: TRBD1 (6 bases). V was shortened by 0 bases and J by 5 bases, with 11 bases between the two germline ends. Germline lookup yields CDR1 MNHEY and CDR2 SVGAGI. This CDR3 is 15 amino acids long.

The V gene is TRBV29-1, the J gene TRBJ2-7; D may be TRBD2 (7 bases). Germline V CDR1 and CDR2: SQVTM, ANQGSEA. The CDR3 is made up of 16 amino acids. Trimming pared 0 bases from V and 2 bases from J, leaving 17 bases between. CDR3 region: CSVEDQGTGRAYEQYF. The CDR3 nucleotides are TGCAGCGTTGAAGATCAAGGAACAGGGAGGGCCTACGAGCAGTACTTC.

The chain recombines TRBV7-2 with TRBJ2-1; 16 bases are shared with TRBD2. The CDR3 consists of 19 residues. J was trimmed by 4 bases and V by 2 bases; bases with no gene match: 8. Germline V CDR1 and CDR2: SGHTA, FQGNSA. CDR3 amino acids: CASSLIGTSGGAGYNEQFF. DNA of the CDR3: TGTGCCAGCAGCTTAATCGGGACTAGCGGGGGGGCCGGGTACAATGAGCAGTTCTTC.

This chain uses TRBV6-5 with TRBJ1-4, with 9 bases matching TRBD1. Germline CDR1 reads MNHEY; CDR2 reads SVGAGI. J lost 4 bases, V lost 4 bases, and 4 bases had no gene match. CDR3 length equals 15 residues. The CDR3 protein is CASSLGQGINEKLFF. CDR3 in DNA: TGTGCCAGCAGTTTAGGACAGGGGATTAATGAAAAACTGTTTTTT.

This chain connects TRBV6-5 to TRBJ2-3; D may be TRBD2 (5 bases). V was pared by 6 bases and J by 5 bases, with 6 bases between. The CDR3 has 11 amino acids. Germline CDR1 is MNHEY and CDR2 is SVGAGI. This CDR3 is CASREVDTQYF. In DNA, the CDR3 is TGTGCCAGCAGGGAGGTAGATACGCAGTATTTT.

In nucleotides, the CDR3 is TGTGCCAGCGCGGTTCTACAGGGAAGCAATCAGCCCCAGCATTTT. It codes for CASAVLQGSNQPQHF. V usage is TRBV2 and J usage is TRBJ1-5; D is possibly TRBD1 (6 bases). The CDR3 length is 15 residues. From germline, CDR1 is SNHLY and CDR2 FYNNEI. Trimming left V 8 bases short and J 1 base short, with 15 bases between.

The chain is built from TRBV7-9 and TRBJ1-1; D not resolved. Germline V gives CDR1 SEHNR, CDR2 FQNEAQ (reference sequence). The CDR3 runs to 15 residues. Trimming removed 4 bases at V and 0 bases at J, with 12 bases between. The CDR3 here is CASSSSSGMNTEAFF. In DNA form, the CDR3 reads TGTGCCAGCAGCTCATCCTCCGGGATGAACACTGAAGCTTTCTTT.

The chain links TRBV6-5 to TRBJ1-2, with 9 bases fitting TRBD1. Looked up from germline, CDR1 is MNHEY and CDR2 is SVGAGI. The trim removed 8 bases at V and 8 bases at J, leaving 12 bases unmatched. This CDR3 is 14 amino acids long. The CDR3 sequence is CASAIGQGRGGYTF. The CDR3 DNA reads as TGTGCCAGCGCCATCGGACAGGGGAGAGGAGGCTACACCTTC.

The V and J genes are TRBV18 and TRBJ2-2, with 9 bases that match TRBD1. The CDR3 has 16 residues. Trimming cost V 9 bases and J 3 bases; bases outside gene matches: 11. Germline assignment: CDR1 KGHSH and CDR2 LQKENI. CDR3 nucleotide sequence: TGTGCCAGTTCCCGCCCGGACAGGGGTTACACCGGGGAGCTGTTTTTT. This codes for CASSRPDRGYTGELFF.

J is TRBJ2-7 and V is TRBV5-5; 10 bases line up with TRBD1. Germline V CDR1 and CDR2: SGHKS, YYEKEE (reference sequence). The CDR3 spans 15 residues. J gave up 1 base and V 4 bases, and 5 bases lay outside the gene matches. This CDR3 reads CASSNPGQGSYEQYF. The CDR3 nucleotides read TGTGCCAGCAGCAATCCGGGACAGGGGTCCTACGAGCAGTACTTC.

This clone showed up just once. The chain joins TRBV27 to TRBJ1-1; a weak D match, TRBD1 (5 bases). Per germline, CDR1 MNHEY and CDR2 SMNVEV (reference sequence). The CDR3 consists of 14 residues. Trimming cost V 6 bases and J 0 bases, with 11 bases left between them. The CDR3: CASRGRQLNTEAFF. DNA for the CDR3: TGTGCCAGCAGGGGGCGACAGCTGAACACTGAAGCTTTCTTT.

The chain recombines TRBV12-5 with TRBJ1-2; 11 nucleotides align to TRBD1. From germline, CDR1 is LGHNT and CDR2 FRNRAP. The CDR3 has 14 amino acids. Trimming at V came to 5 bases and at J to 4 bases, leaving 3 bases not matched to a gene. The CDR3 nucleotides are TGTGCTAGTGGTGGACAGGGGGCGATCTATGGCTACACCTTC. It translates to CASGGQGAIYGYTF.

This clone has only one observation. The CDR3 DNA is TGTGCCAGCAGTTACTCGAACAGGGGAGGCACTGAAGCTTTCTTT. Its protein product is CASSYSNRGGTEAFF. The chain recombines TRBV6-5 with TRBJ1-1; 7 positions agree with TRBD1. CDR3 length: 15 amino acids. The germline V gene encodes CDR1 MNHEY and CDR2 SVGAGI. V shed 0 bases, J shed 4 bases, and the junction held 5 bases outside the gene matches.

The chain has TRBV9 and TRBJ1-4; D possibly corresponds to TRBD1 (6 bases). V was trimmed by 4 bases and J by 7 bases, leaving 17 bases between them. The CDR3 covers 15 residues. Germline lookup yields CDR1 SGDLS and CDR2 YYNGEE. CDR3 protein: CASSPRTGTVEKLFF. The CDR3 DNA is TGTGCCAGCAGCCCACGAACAGGGACGGTTGAAAAACTGTTTTTT.

The chain recombines TRBV5-1 with TRBJ1-2; a weak D match, TRBD1 (6 bases). The germline gives CDR1 SGHRS, CDR2 YFSETQ. The CDR3 totals 14 residues. Deletions cut 7 bases from V and 0 bases from J, with 13 bases between. The CDR3 sequence is CASRRDKPNYGYTF. The CDR3 region has the DNA TGCGCCAGCCGTAGGGACAAACCTAACTATGGCTACACCTTC. Full variable domain (remainder filled in from reference TRBV5-1 and TRBJ1-2): KAGVTQTPRYLIKTRGQQVTLSCSPISGHRSVSWYQQTPGQGLQFLFEYFSETQRNKGNFPGRFSGRQFSNSRSEMNVSTLELGDSALYLCASRRDKPNYGYTFGSGTRLTVV.

The chain couples TRBV4-3 to TRBJ2-7, with TRBD2 matching 9 bases. CDR1 and CDR2 (germline): LGHNA, YSLEER. The CDR3 runs 15 residues. V dropped 1 base and J dropped 2; count of bases not matched to a gene: 3. The CDR3 is CASSQASGEAYEQYF. The CDR3 coding sequence is TGCGCCAGCAGCCAAGCTAGCGGGGAAGCCTACGAGCAGTACTTC.

The rearrangement uses TRBV19 and TRBJ1-6; TRBD1 is a possible D gene (5 bases). The germline gives CDR1 LNHDA, CDR2 SQIVND (reference sequence). The ends were cut back, 7 bases at V and 10 bases at J, with 17 bases in the middle. This CDR3 has 14 residues. CDR3 sequence: CASTPDRTWSPLHF. CDR3 nucleotide sequence: TGTGCCAGTACCCCCGACCGGACATGGTCACCCCTCCACTTT. Full variable domain (outside the CDR3, taken from reference TRBV19 and TRBJ1-6): DGGITQSPKYLFRKEGQNVTLSCEQNLNHDAMYWYRQDPGQGLRLIYYSQIVNDFQKGDIAEGYSVSREKKESFPLTVTSAQKNPTAFYLCASTPDRTWSPLHFGNGTRLTVT.

V and J are TRBV4-3 and TRBJ1-4, with D perhaps matching TRBD1 (5 bases). The CDR3 has 16 residues. CDR1 LGHNA and CDR2 YSLEER come from the germline V gene. The V and J ends lost 0 bases and 5 bases respectively, with 13 bases between them. The CDR3 DNA reads TGCGCCAGCAGCCAAGATAGGGCAGGGTCGAATGAAAAACTGTTTTTT. Translation gives CASSQDRAGSNEKLFF.

This clone came up a few times. The chain joins TRBV30 to TRBJ2-7; D is perhaps TRBD2 (5 bases). Trimming took 0 bases from V and 5 from J, leaving 14 bases between them. CDR3 length: 14 residues. CDR1 and CDR2 from the germline V gene are GTSNPN and SVGIG (reference sequence). The CDR3, as DNA: TGTGCCTGGAGTGTACTCTCGGGAAGGGACGAGCAGTACTTC. Its protein is CAWSVLSGRDEQYF.

This clone showed up just a few times. The rearrangement joins TRBV11-1 to TRBJ2-3, with a tentative D call TRBD2 (7 bases). V shed 7 bases and J shed 3 bases, with 11 bases lying between them. The CDR3 runs 13 residues. Germline CDR1 is SGHAT and CDR2 is FQDESV (reference sequence). The CDR3 loop is CASKGGRTDTQYF. The CDR3 DNA is TGTGCCAGCAAGGGGGGGCGGACAGATACGCAGTATTTT.

The gene calls are TRBV4-2 and TRBJ2-3; D is uncertain. The V end lost 0 bases, the J end lost 6 bases, and 10 bases lay between the germline ends. This CDR3 is built from 14 residues. Germline loops: CDR1 LGHNA, CDR2 YNFKEQ. CDR3 in amino acids: CASSQEGVRDTQYF. As DNA, the CDR3 is TGTGCCAGCAGCCAAGAAGGAGTAAGGGATACGCAGTATTTT.

The chain links TRBV9 to TRBJ2-5; the D gene is possibly TRBD1 (7 bases). Germline CDR1 and CDR2: SGDLS and YYNGEE. V was cut by 2 bases and J by 4 bases, with 9 bases left in between. The CDR3 is 13 amino acids. This CDR3 reads CASSVQGGETQYF. The DNA of the CDR3 is TGTGCCAGCAGCGTTCAGGGGGGAGAGACCCAGTACTTC.

The chain is built from TRBV7-2 and TRBJ2-7; D may be TRBD2 (6 bases). This CDR3 region has 15 residues. Germline-derived CDR1 and CDR2 are SGHTA and FQGNSA. The V end lost 4 bases, the J end lost 0 bases, and 13 bases lay between the germline ends. Written as DNA, the CDR3 is TGTGCCAGCAGCTATAGCGCGGGAAGCTCCTACGAGCAGTACTTC. This gives the protein CASSYSAGSSYEQYF.

The rearrangement uses TRBV6-5 and TRBJ2-7; D ambiguous. V lost 4 bases to trimming and J lost 3 bases, with 16 bases between them. The CDR3 has 15 amino acids. CDR1 and CDR2 from the germline V gene are MNHEY and SVGAGI. The CDR3 coding sequence is TGTGCCAGCAGTTCCAACCCCCCTCGGAGCTACGAGCAGTACTTC. It codes for CASSSNPPRSYEQYF.

V is TRBV7-2 and J is TRBJ2-2; 9 bases align to TRBD2. After removal of 2 bases from V and 6 bases from J, the junction contained 10 bases not matched to a gene. CDR3 length: 17 residues. CDR1 and CDR2 (germline): SGHTA, FQGNSA. CDR3 coding DNA: TGTGCCAGCAGCTTAAGCCTAGCGGGGCGAGCTGCCGGGGAGCTGTTTTTT. Translated: CASSLSLAGRAAGELFF.

The rearrangement joins TRBV7-6 to TRBJ2-7; possible D gene TRBD1, 5 bases. The germline CDR1 and CDR2 sequences are SGHVS and FNYEAQ. V dropped 3 bases and J dropped 2 bases, with 11 bases sitting between them. This CDR3 has 14 amino acids. For the CDR3, the DNA is TGTGCCAGCAGCTTTGGAGACAGAACCTACGAGCAGTACTTC. Residues: CASSFGDRTYEQYF.

This clone was observed a few times. V is TRBV9 and J is TRBJ2-3; 8 nucleotides agree with TRBD2. This CDR3 comprises 17 residues. J was trimmed by 6 bases and V by 0 bases; bases with no gene match: 12. Per the germline V gene, CDR1 is SGDLS and CDR2 is YYNGEE. In DNA, the CDR3 is TGTGCCAGCAGCGTAGTGGGACGGGGGGGCCCTAAGGATACGCAGTATTTT. Protein product: CASSVVGRGGPKDTQYF.

The chain uses TRBV7-3 and TRBJ1-6, with D unresolved. Deletions cut 2 bases from V and 6 bases from J, with 11 bases between. CDR1 is SGHTA and CDR2 is FQGTGA in the germline V gene. The CDR3 has 15 residues. In nucleotides, the CDR3 is TGTGCCAGCAGCTTATACCCAGAGGGTAATTCACCCCTCCACTTT. Translation: CASSLYPEGNSPLHF.